This entry features one TCR beta chain sequence. This sample is part of a study of shared clonotypes between healthy human individuals. The data were produced by immunoSEQ multiplex PCR, yet TCRdb's version contains in-frame clones alone and is incomplete. The sample contains roughly 2.2 million clones, more than 85% of which appear only once. The trim removed 6 bases at V and 6 bases at J, leaving 10 bases unmatched. The germline CDR1 and CDR2 sequences are PRHDT and FYEKMQ (reference sequence). The CDR3 is 15 amino acids. This sequence was found in a man aged 18 to 35 in good health. Some clones in this sample may be carry-over from other donors' samples. This sequence joins TRBV13 and TRBJ1-4; 7 bases line up with TRBD1. The sequenced material came from naive CD4+ T cells from PBMCs. Documented subset: CD45RA+ positively selected. CDR3 in DNA: TGTGCCAGCAGAGACAGGGCCGTGGGGGATGAAAAACTGTTTTTT. Translated, it gives CASRDRAVGDEKLFF.